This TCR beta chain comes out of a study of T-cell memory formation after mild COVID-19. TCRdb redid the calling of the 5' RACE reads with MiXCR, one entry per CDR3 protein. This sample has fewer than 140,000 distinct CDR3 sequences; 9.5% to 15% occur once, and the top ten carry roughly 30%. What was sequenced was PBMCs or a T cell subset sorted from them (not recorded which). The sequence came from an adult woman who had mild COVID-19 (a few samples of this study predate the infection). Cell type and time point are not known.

The CDR3 spells CASSSGPPGEFFSGANVLTF. The CDR3 region has the DNA TGTGCCAGCTCATCGGGACCCCCGGGGGAATTCTTCTCTGGGGCCAACGTCCTGACTTTC. This rearrangement joins TRBV18 to TRBJ2-6; TRBD2 might be the D (6 bases). Germline assignment: CDR1 KGHSH and CDR2 LQKENI. This CDR3 region has 20 residues. V was clipped by 5 bases and J by 0 bases, with 23 bases between them. The whole variable domain, filled in from reference TRBV18 and TRBJ2-6, reads NAGVMQNPRHLVRRRGQEARLRCSPMKGHSHVYWYRQLPEEGLKFMVYLQKENIIDESGMPKERFSAEFPKEGPSILRIQQVVRGDSAAYFCASSSGPPGEFFSGANVLTFGAGSRLTVL.